A selection of T cell receptor beta chains follows, all from one sample in a study of PD-1 blockade in classical Hodgkin lymphoma. Profiling relied on immunoSEQ multiplex PCR, and the TCRdb table lists in-frame clones only, not all of them. The table records approximately 150,000 clones, around 73% of them present only once. The material sequenced was peripheral blood mononuclear cells (PBMCs), taken before the second cycle of nivolumab. These receptors all stem from a human donor with classical Hodgkin lymphoma. The CDR3 runs from the conserved cysteine through the conserved F or W. D genes are given only for firm matches. Clone size is not always given. Where it is, it says once, few, many or a class for expanded clones.

CDR3 protein | CDR3 DNA | CDR3 length | clone size | J gene | D gene | V gene
CASSFTEQGAGNTIYF | TGCGCCAGCAGCTTCACAGAACAGGGCGCTGGAAACACCATATATTTT | 16 | once | TRBJ1-3 | . | TRBV5-1
CASSAGGGGYGYTF | TGTGCCAGCTCAGCAGGGGGCGGTGGCTATGGCTACACCTTC | 14 | few | TRBJ1-2 | TRBD1 | TRBV18
CASSLAPGRGTEAFF | TGTGCCAGCAGCTTAGCTCCAGGGAGGGGGACTGAAGCTTTCTTT | 15 | . | TRBJ1-1 | . | TRBV11-2
CASSYDRADDTQYF | TGTGCCAGTAGTTACGACAGGGCGGATGATACGCAGTATTTT | 14 | . | TRBJ2-3 | TRBD1 | TRBV19
CASSTDRFRAFF | TGTGCCAGTAGTACGGACAGGTTCAGGGCTTTCTTT | 12 | . | TRBJ1-1 | TRBD1 | TRBV19
CASSLTLTSGRTYF | TGTGCCAGCAGCTTAACCCTGACTAGCGGGAGGACGTACTTC | 14 | . | TRBJ2-7 | TRBD2 | TRBV7-3
CASKGRGNSPLHF | TGTGCCAGCAAGGGCAGGGGGAATTCACCCCTCCACTTT | 13 | . | TRBJ1-6 | TRBD1 | TRBV27
CASKGTSGGGNEQFF | TGTGCCAGCAAAGGGACTAGCGGGGGCGGGAATGAGCAGTTCTTC | 15 | . | TRBJ2-1 | TRBD2 | TRBV5-4
CASNPRGREGQPQHF | TGTGCCAGCAACCCCCGAGGGAGGGAAGGTCAGCCCCAGCATTTT | 15 | . | TRBJ1-5 | . | TRBV6-1
CASSSYTGVSQPQHF | TGTGCCAGCAGCTCCTACACAGGGGTAAGTCAGCCCCAGCATTTT | 15 | . | TRBJ1-5 | TRBD1 | TRBV7-2
CASTGLAGGYETQYF | TGTGCCAGCACGGGACTAGCGGGAGGATACGAGACCCAGTACTTC | 15 | once | TRBJ2-5 | TRBD2 | TRBV19
CSVVSADRGYEQYF | TGCAGCGTTGTCTCGGCGGACAGGGGCTACGAGCAGTACTTC | 14 | . | TRBJ2-7 | TRBD1 | TRBV29-1
CASSRPGVYNEQFF | TGTGCCAGCAGCCGACCGGGAGTCTACAATGAGCAGTTCTTC | 14 | . | TRBJ2-1 | . | TRBV27
CASSLTSGGNEQFF | TGTGCCAGCAGTCTTACTAGCGGGGGGAATGAGCAGTTCTTC | 14 | few | TRBJ2-1 | TRBD2 | TRBV6-4
CASSLGGGGGRADTQYF | TGCGCCAGCAGCTTGGGCGGCGGCGGGGGGCGCGCAGATACGCAGTATTTT | 17 | once | TRBJ2-3 | TRBD2 | TRBV5-1
CASLGSHEQYF | TGTGCCAGCCTGGGGTCCCACGAGCAGTACTTC | 11 | once | TRBJ2-7 | . | TRBV6-1
CASSAPADTQYF | TGTGCCAGCAGCGCCCCCGCAGATACGCAGTATTTT | 12 | . | TRBJ2-3 | . | TRBV9
CASSQVGQKTTDTQYF | TGTGCCAGCAGCCAAGTTGGACAGAAGACCACAGATACGCAGTATTTT | 16 | . | TRBJ2-3 | . | TRBV4-2
CASSHYRTGLAGNTIYF | TGCGCCAGCAGCCATTATCGGACGGGGTTGGCTGGAAACACCATATATTTT | 17 | . | TRBJ1-3 | . | TRBV10-2
CASSDIRLKNTGELFF | TGTGCCAGCAGTGATATCCGACTCAAAAACACCGGGGAGCTGTTTTTT | 16 | . | TRBJ2-2 | . | TRBV2
CAWSPAANYGYTF | TGTGCCTGGAGCCCGGCTGCTAACTATGGCTACACCTTC | 13 | . | TRBJ1-2 | . | TRBV30
CASSPAYGPPHNYGYTF | TGTGCCAGCTCACCGGCCTACGGACCGCCACATAACTATGGCTACACCTTC | 17 | . | TRBJ1-2 | . | TRBV18
CASSPLANQPQHF | TGTGCCAGCTCACCATTGGCGAATCAGCCCCAGCATTTT | 13 | . | TRBJ1-5 | . | TRBV18
CASSYSGGGAPGTQYF | TGTGCCAGCAGTTACTCAGGCGGGGGGGCGCCGGGGACCCAGTACTTC | 16 | once | TRBJ2-5 | TRBD2 | TRBV6-5
CASSSPLGQQETQYF | TGTGCCAGCAGCTCCCCCCTGGGGCAGCAAGAGACCCAGTACTTC | 15 | . | TRBJ2-5 | . | TRBV5-4
CASSYPSSYNEQFF | TGTGCCAGCAGTTATCCGAGCTCCTACAATGAGCAGTTCTTC | 14 | . | TRBJ2-1 | . | TRBV6-5
CASSKTPGKAFF | TGTGCCAGCAGTAAAACCCCGGGCAAAGCTTTCTTT | 12 | once | TRBJ1-1 | . | TRBV6-5
CASSSPDRGEYEQYF | TGTGCCAGCAGCTCCCCCGACAGGGGCGAGTACGAGCAGTACTTC | 15 | . | TRBJ2-7 | TRBD1 | TRBV13
CASSVAEGASTDTQYF | TGTGCCAGCAGCGTAGCTGAGGGGGCTAGCACAGATACGCAGTATTTT | 16 | . | TRBJ2-3 | TRBD1 | TRBV9
CASSSDREVSEQYF | TGTGCCAGCAGCTCCGACAGGGAGGTCTCCGAGCAGTACTTC | 14 | . | TRBJ2-7 | . | TRBV7-2
CASSQDWLRLDSAGELFF | TGTGCCAGCAGCCAAGATTGGCTGCGACTAGATTCAGCCGGGGAGCTGTTTTTT | 18 | . | TRBJ2-2 | . | TRBV7-9
CSVGPNEKLFF | TGCAGTGTCGGACCAAATGAAAAACTGTTTTTT | 11 | . | TRBJ1-4 | . | TRBV20-1
CASSRRDINIQYF | TGTGCCAGCAGTCGCCGGGACATAAACATTCAGTACTTC | 13 | . | TRBJ2-4 | . | TRBV13
CASSSGYNEQFF | TGTGCCAGCAGCTCCGGATACAATGAGCAGTTCTTC | 12 | . | TRBJ2-1 | . | TRBV7-2
CASSLEPAGIEQYF | TGCGCCAGCAGCTTGGAACCGGCGGGGATTGAGCAGTACTTC | 14 | . | TRBJ2-7 | . | TRBV5-1
CAWGPPVGTSFVQQYF | TGTGCCTGGGGGCCACCGGTCGGGACTAGTTTTGTCCAGCAGTACTTC | 16 | . | TRBJ2-7 | TRBD2 | TRBV30
CASSLGPASYEQYF | TGTGCCAGCAGCTTGGGACCGGCGTCCTACGAGCAGTACTTC | 14 | few | TRBJ2-7 | . | TRBV7-2
CASSYTGQGTYEQYF | TGTGCCAGCAGCTACACGGGACAGGGGACCTACGAGCAGTACTTC | 15 | . | TRBJ2-7 | TRBD1 | TRBV6-1
CASSLAGSYEQYF | TGCGCCAGCAGCTTGGCAGGGAGTTACGAGCAGTACTTC | 13 | many | TRBJ2-7 | . | TRBV5-1
CASSEQGRMNTEAFF | TGTGCCAGCAGTGAACAGGGACGGATGAACACTGAAGCTTTCTTT | 15 | . | TRBJ1-1 | . | TRBV2
CASSSLRQLSYNEQFF | TGTGCCAGCAGCTCCCTTCGACAGCTTTCCTACAATGAGCAGTTCTTC | 16 | . | TRBJ2-1 | . | TRBV11-2
CASSQDRARNEQFF | TGTGCCAGCAGCCAAGATCGGGCACGGAATGAGCAGTTCTTC | 14 | . | TRBJ2-1 | . | TRBV4-2
CASSRRDSNQPQHF | TGTGCCAGCTCCCGAAGGGATAGCAATCAGCCCCAGCATTTT | 14 | few | TRBJ1-5 | . | TRBV6-1
CASSLNLDYNEQFF | TGTGCCAGCAGCTTAAATCTGGACTACAATGAGCAGTTCTTC | 14 | once | TRBJ2-1 | . | TRBV7-3